This T cell receptor (beta chain) was captured in a study of shared clonotypes between healthy human individuals. Sequencing was performed with immunoSEQ multiplex PCR; in TCRdb, only in-frame clones are kept and a portion is missing. The sample includes under 1 million clones, around 96% of them seen just once. CD45RO-negative, CCR7-selected cells formed the naive CD8 fraction, which excluded terminally differentiated effector memory CD45RA+ cells. Per germline, CDR1 GTSNPN and CDR2 SVGIG (reference sequence). The CDR3 is made up of 14 amino acids. V shed 0 bases and J 8 bases; nucleotides not matched to a gene: 6.

This receptor was identified in a man aged 25-40 years in good health. Sample: naive CD8+ T cells sorted from blood. The V gene is TRBV30, the J gene TRBJ2-1, with 8 nucleotides matching TRBD2. DNA for the CDR3: TGTGCCTGGAGTGTAGTAGGAGCGGGGGATGAGCAGTTCTTC. This gives the protein CAWSVVGAGDEQFF.